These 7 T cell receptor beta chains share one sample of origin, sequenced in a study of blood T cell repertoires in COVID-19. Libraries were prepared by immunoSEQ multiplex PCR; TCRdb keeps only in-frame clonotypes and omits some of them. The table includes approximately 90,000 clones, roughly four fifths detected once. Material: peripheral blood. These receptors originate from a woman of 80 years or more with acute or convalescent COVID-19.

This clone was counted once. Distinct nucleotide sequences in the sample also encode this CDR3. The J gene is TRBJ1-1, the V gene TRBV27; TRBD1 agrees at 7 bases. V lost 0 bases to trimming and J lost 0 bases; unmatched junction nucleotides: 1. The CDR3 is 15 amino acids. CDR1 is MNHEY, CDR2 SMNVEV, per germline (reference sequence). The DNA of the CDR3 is TGTGCCAGCAGTTTATCAGGGGGCATGAACACTGAAGCTTTCTTT. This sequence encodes CASSLSGGMNTEAFF.

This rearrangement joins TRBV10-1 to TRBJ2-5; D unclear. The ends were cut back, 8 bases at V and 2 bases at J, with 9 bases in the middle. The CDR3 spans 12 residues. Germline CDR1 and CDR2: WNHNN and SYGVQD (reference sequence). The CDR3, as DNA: TGCGCCAGCTCTTACGGGCAAGAGACCCAGTACTTC. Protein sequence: CASSYGQETQYF.

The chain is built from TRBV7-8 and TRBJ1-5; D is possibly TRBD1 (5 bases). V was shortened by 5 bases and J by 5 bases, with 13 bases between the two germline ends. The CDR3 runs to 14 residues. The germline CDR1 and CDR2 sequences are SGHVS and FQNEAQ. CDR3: CASSPWTPDQPQHF. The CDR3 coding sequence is TGTGCCAGCAGCCCCTGGACACCAGATCAGCCCCAGCATTTT.

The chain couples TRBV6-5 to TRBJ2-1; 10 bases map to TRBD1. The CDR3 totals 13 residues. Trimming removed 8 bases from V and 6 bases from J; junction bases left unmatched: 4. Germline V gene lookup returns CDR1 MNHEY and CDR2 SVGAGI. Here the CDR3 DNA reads TGTGCCAGCCGGGACAGGGGTGCCAATGAGCAGTTCTTC. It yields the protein CASRDRGANEQFF.

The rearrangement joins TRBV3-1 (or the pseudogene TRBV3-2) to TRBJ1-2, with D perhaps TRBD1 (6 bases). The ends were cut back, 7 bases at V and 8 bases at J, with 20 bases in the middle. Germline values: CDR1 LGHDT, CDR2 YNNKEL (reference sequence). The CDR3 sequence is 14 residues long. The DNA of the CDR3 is TGTGCCAGCAAAACTACCCCGTGGGGGCTCGGCTACACCTTC. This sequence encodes CASKTTPWGLGYTF.

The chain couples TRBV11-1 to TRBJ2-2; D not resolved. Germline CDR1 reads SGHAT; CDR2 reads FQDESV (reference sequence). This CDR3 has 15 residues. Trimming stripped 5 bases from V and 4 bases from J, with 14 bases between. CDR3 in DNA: TGTGCCAGCAGCCCGGCTAGACCGATCACCGGGGAGCTGTTTTTT. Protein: CASSPARPITGELFF.

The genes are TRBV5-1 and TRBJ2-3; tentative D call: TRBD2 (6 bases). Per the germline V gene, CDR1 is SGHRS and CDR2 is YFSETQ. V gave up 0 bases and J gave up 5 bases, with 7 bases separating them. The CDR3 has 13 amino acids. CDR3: CASSLAGEDTQYF. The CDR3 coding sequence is TGCGCCAGCAGCTTGGCGGGGGAAGATACGCAGTATTTT. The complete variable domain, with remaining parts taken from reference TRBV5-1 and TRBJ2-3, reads KAGVTQTPRYLIKTRGQQVTLSCSPISGHRSVSWYQQTPGQGLQFLFEYFSETQRNKGNFPGRFSGRQFSNSRSEMNVSTLELGDSALYLCASSLAGEDTQYFGPGTRLTVL.